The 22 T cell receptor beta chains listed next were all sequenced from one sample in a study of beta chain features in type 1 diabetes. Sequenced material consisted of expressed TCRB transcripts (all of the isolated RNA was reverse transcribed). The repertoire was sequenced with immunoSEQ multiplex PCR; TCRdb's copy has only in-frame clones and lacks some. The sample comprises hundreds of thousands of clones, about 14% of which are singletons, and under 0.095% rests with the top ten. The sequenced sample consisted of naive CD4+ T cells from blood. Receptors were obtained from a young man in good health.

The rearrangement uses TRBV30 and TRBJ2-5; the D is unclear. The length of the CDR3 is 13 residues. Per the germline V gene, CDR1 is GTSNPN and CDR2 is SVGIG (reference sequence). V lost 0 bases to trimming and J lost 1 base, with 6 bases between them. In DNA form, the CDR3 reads TGTGCCTGGAGTGTACGGAGCCAAGAGACCCAGTACTTC. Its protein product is CAWSVRSQETQYF. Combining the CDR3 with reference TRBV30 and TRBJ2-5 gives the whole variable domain SQTIHQWPATLVQPVGSPLSLECTVEGTSNPNLYWYRQAAGRGLQLLFYSVGIGQISSEVPQNLSASRPQDRQFILSSKKLLLSDSGFYLCAWSVRSQETQYFGPGTRLLVL.

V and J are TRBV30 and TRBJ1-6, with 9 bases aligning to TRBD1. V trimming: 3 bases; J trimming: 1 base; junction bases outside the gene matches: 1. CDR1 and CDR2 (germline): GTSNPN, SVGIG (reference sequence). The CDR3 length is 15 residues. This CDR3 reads CAWRDRGSYNSPLHF. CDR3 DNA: TGTGCCTGGAGGGACAGGGGTTCCTATAATTCACCCCTCCACTTT.

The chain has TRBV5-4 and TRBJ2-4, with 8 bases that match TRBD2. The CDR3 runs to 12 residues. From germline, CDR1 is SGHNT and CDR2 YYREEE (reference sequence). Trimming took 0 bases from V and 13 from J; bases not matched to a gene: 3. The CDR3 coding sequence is TGTGCCAGCAGCTTGGCCGGGACTAGGCAGTACTTC. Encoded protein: CASSLAGTRQYF.

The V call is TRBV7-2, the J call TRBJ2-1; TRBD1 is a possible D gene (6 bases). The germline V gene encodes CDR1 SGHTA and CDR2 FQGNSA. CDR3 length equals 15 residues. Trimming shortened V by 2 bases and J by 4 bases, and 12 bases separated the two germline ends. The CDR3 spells CASSLYRGGYNEQFF. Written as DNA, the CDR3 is TGTGCCAGCAGCTTATACAGAGGGGGTTACAATGAGCAGTTCTTC.

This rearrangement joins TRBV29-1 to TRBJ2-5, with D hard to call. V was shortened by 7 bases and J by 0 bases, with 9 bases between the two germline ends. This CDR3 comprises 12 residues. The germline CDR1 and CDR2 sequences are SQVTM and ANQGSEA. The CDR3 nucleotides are TGCAGCGCTCCATCCTACCAAGAGACCCAGTACTTC. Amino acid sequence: CSAPSYQETQYF. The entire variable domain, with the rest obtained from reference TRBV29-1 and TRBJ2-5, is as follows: SAVISQKPSRDICQRGTSLTIQCQVDSQVTMMFWYRQQPGQSLTLIATANQGSEATYESGFVIDKFPISRPNLTFSTLTVSNMSPEDSSIYLCSAPSYQETQYFGPGTRLLVL.

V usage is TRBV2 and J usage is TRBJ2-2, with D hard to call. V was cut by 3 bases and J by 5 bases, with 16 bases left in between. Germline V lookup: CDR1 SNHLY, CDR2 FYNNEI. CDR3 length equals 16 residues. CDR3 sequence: CASSDIRSSSTGELFF. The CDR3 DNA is TGTGCCAGCAGTGATATCAGGTCGAGCAGTACCGGGGAGCTGTTTTTT.

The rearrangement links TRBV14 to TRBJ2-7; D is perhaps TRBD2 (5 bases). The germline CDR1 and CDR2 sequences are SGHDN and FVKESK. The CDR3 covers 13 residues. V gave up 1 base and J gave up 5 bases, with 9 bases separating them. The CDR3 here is CASSQVRVNEQYF. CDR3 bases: TGTGCCAGCAGCCAAGTGAGGGTTAACGAGCAGTACTTC.

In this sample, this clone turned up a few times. The CDR3 protein is CASSLAAGRGEKLFF. CDR3 coding DNA: TGTGCCAGCAGCTTGGCGGCAGGGCGGGGTGAAAAACTGTTTTTT. V gene TRBV5-4 combines with J gene TRBJ1-4, with a weak D call TRBD1 (5 bases). The CDR3 is made up of 15 amino acids. CDR1 and CDR2 (germline): SGHNT, YYREEE (reference sequence). V lost 0 bases, J lost 7 bases, and 13 bases lay in between. Variable domain in full (rest from reference TRBV5-4 and TRBJ1-4): ETGVTQSPTHLIKTRGQQVTLRCSSQSGHNTVSWYQQALGQGPQFIFQYYREEENGRGNFPPRFSGLQFPNYSSELNVNALELDDSALYLCASSLAAGRGEKLFFGSGTQLSVL.

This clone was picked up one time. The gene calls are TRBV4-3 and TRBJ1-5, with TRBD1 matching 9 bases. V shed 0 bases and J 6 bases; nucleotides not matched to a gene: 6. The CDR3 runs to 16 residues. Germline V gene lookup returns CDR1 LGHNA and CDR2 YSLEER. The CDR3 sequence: CASSQEFRQGGQPQHF. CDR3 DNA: TGCGCCAGCAGCCAAGAGTTCAGACAGGGGGGTCAGCCCCAGCATTTT.

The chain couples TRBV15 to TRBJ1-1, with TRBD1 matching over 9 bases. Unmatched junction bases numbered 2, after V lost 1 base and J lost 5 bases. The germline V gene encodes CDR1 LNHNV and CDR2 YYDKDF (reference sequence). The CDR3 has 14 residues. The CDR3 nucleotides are TGTGCCACCAGCAGAGGGGACAGGGCAACTGAAGCTTTCTTT. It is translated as CATSRGDRATEAFF.

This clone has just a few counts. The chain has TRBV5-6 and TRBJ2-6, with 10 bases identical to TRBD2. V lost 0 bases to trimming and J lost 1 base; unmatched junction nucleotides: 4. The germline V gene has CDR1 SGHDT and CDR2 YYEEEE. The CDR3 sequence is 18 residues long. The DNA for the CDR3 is TGTGCCAGCAGCTTGGTTTCACTAGCGGGATCTGGGGCCAACGTCCTGACTTTC. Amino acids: CASSLVSLAGSGANVLTF.

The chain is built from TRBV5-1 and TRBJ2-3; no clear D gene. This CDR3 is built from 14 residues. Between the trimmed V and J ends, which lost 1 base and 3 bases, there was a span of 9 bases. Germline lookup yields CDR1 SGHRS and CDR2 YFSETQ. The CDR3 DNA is TGCGCCAGCAGCTTGACAGAAACTACAGATACGCAGTATTTT. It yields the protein CASSLTETTDTQYF.

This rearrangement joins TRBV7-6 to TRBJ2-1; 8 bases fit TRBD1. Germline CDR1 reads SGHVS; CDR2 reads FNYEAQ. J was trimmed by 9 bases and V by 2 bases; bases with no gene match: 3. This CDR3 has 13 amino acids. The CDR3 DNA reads TGTGCCAGCAGCTTACAGGGGGCGGGTGAGCAGTTCTTC. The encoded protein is CASSLQGAGEQFF.

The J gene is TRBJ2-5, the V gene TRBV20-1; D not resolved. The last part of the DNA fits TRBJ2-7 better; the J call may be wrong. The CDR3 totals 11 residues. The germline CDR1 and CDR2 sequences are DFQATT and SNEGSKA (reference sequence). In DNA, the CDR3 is TGCAGTGCTAGGGCGGACTACGAGCAGTACTTC. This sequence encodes CSARADYEQYF.

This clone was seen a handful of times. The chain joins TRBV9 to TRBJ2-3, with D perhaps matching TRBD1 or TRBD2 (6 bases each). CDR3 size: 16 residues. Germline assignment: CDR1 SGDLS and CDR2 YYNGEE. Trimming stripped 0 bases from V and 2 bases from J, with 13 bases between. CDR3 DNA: TGTGCCAGCAGCGTAGGGGTTCGGGGGCCCACAGATACGCAGTATTTT. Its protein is CASSVGVRGPTDTQYF. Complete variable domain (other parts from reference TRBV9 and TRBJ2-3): DSGVTQTPKHLITATGQRVTLRCSPRSGDLSVYWYQQSLDQGLQFLIQYYNGEERAKGNILERFSAQQFPDLHSELNLSSLELGDSALYFCASSVGVRGPTDTQYFGPGTRLTVL.

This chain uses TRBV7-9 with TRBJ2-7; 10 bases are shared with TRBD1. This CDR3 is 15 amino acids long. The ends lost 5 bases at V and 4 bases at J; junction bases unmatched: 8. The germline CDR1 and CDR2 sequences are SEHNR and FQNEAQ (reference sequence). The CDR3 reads CASSPLPGQGYEQYF. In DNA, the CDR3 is TGTGCCAGCAGCCCTTTACCGGGACAGGGGTACGAGCAGTACTTC.

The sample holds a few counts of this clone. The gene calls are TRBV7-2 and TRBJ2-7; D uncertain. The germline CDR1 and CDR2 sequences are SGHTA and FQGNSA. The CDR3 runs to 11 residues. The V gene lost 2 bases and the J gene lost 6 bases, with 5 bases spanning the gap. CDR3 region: CASSLKSEQYF. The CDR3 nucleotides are TGTGCCAGCAGCTTAAAGTCCGAGCAGTACTTC.

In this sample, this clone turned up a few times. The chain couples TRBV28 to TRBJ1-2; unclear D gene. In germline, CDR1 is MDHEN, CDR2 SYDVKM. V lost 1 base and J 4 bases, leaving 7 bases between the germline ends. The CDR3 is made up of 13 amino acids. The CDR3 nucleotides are TGTGCCAGCAGTTTATCCCCGACCTATGGCTACACCTTC. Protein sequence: CASSLSPTYGYTF.

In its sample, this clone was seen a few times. CDR3 bases: TGTGCCAGCAGTCGGGACAATATACAGCCCCAGCATTTT. It codes for CASSRDNIQPQHF. V and J are TRBV25-1 and TRBJ1-5; TRBD1 might be the D (6 bases). The CDR3 length is 13 residues. Germline lookup yields CDR1 MGHDK and CDR2 SYGVNS. V was cut by 5 bases and J by 7 bases, with 12 bases left in between.

In DNA, the CDR3 is TGTGCCAGCCACGATGGGGAGGGTCAGCCCCAGCATTTT. This sequence encodes CASHDGEGQPQHF. The rearrangement uses TRBV7-9 and TRBJ1-5, with no clear D. The CDR3 sequence is 13 residues long. Trimming took 8 bases from V and 6 from J, leaving 14 bases between them. Germline CDR1 reads SEHNR; CDR2 reads FQNEAQ (reference sequence).

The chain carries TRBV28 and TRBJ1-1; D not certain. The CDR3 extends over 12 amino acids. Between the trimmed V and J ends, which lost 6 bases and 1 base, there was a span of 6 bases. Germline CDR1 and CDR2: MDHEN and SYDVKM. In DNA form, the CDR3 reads TGTGCCAGCAGAACAGCGAACACTGAAGCTTTCTTT. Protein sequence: CASRTANTEAFF.

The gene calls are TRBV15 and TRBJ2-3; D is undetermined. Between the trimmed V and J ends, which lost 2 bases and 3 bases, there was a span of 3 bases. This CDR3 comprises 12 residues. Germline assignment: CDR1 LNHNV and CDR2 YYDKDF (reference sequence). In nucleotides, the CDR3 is TGTGCCACCAGCAGACAAACAGATACGCAGTATTTT. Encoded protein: CATSRQTDTQYF.